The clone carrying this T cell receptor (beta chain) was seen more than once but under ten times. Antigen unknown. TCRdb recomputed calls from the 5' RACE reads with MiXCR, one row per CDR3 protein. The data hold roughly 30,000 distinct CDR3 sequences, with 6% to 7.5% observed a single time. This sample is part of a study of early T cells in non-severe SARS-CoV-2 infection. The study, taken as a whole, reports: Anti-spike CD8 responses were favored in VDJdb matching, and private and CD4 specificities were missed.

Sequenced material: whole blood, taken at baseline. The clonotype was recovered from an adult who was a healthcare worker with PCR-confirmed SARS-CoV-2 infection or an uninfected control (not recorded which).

Here the CDR3 DNA reads TGTGCCAGCAGCTTTAGGGGGCTCTACAATGAGCAGTTCTTC. Protein: CASSFRGLYNEQFF. V and J are TRBV11-2 and TRBJ2-1; TRBD1 matches at 7 bases. J was trimmed by 3 bases and V by 3 bases; bases with no gene match: 2. The CDR3 totals 14 residues. CDR1 and CDR2 (germline): SGHAT, FQNNGV.